This T cell receptor beta chain came from a study of regulatory T cells in long-lasting Graves disease. Investigators prepared the TCR beta libraries by applying iRepertoire HTBI primers and Arm-PCR of CDR3 regions. MiXCR, applied by TCRdb to the multiplex PCR reads, yields one record per CDR3 protein. The sample lists a few hundred thousand distinct CDR3 sequences; about an eighth were seen once. Time point defined: newly diagnosed GD, antithyroid drugs for less than 3 months. The TCR library was made from RNA extracted from PBMCs. Germline lookup yields CDR1 DFQATT and CDR2 SNEGSKA (reference sequence). Deletions cut 0 bases from V and 1 base from J, with 18 bases between. CDR3 length: 17 amino acids. A further study also used this sample, focusing on T cells in Graves' hyperthyroidism and ophthalmopathy. This second study notes: The HTBI primer set was used in a first-round RT-PCR of the TCR CDR3.

The origin of this receptor is a woman between 18 and 29 years old with Graves disease. The rearrangement joins TRBV20-1 to TRBJ1-1, with D unclear. Material: peripheral blood mononuclear cells (PBMCs), obtained at new diagnosis, from a patient treated with antithyroid drugs. The CDR3 region is CSARDIEAILRNTEAFF. DNA for the CDR3: TGCAGTGCTAGAGATATTGAAGCCATCCTGAGGAACACTGAAGCTTTCTTT.